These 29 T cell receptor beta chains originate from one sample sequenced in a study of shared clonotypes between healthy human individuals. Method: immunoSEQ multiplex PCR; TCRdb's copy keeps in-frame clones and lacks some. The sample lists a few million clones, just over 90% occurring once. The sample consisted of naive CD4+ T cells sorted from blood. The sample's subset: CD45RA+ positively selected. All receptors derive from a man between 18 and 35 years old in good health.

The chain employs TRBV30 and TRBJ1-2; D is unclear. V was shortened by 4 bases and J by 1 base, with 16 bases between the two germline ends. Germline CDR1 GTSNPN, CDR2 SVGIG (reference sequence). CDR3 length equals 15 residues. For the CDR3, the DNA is TGTGCCTGGACCCGGAGGGCAGAGAATAACTATGGCTACACCTTC. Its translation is CAWTRRAENNYGYTF.

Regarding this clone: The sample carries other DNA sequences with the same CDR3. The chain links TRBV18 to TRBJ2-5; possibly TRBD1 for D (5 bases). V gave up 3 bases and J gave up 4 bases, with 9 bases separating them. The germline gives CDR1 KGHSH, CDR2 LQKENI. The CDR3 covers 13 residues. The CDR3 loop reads CASSPGQGETQYF. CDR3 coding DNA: TGTGCCAGCTCACCCGGGCAGGGAGAGACCCAGTACTTC.

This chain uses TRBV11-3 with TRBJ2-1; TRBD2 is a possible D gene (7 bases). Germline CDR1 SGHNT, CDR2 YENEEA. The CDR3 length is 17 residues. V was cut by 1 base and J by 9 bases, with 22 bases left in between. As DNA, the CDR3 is TGTGCCAGCAGCTTAGGGACAAAGGGGGGGGTGGATACTGAGCAGTTCTTC. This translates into CASSLGTKGGVDTEQFF.

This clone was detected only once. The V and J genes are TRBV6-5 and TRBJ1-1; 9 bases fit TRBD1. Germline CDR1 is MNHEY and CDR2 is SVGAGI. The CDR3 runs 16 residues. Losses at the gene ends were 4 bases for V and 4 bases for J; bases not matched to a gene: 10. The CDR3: CASSLTTGQGVTEAFF. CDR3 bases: TGTGCCAGCAGTTTAACAACGGGACAGGGCGTCACTGAAGCTTTCTTT.

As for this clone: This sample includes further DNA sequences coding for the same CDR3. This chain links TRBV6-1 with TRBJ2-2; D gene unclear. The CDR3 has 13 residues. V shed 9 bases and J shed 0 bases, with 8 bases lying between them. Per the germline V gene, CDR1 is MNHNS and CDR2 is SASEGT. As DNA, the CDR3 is TGTGCCAGGGGCGGCGCGAACACCGGGGAGCTGTTTTTT. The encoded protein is CARGGANTGELFF.

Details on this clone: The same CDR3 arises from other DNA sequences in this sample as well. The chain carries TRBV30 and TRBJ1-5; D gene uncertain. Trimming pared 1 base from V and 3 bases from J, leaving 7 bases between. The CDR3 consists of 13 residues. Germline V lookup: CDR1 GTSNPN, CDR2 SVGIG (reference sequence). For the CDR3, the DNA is TGTGCCTGGAGTGGAGGTGACAATCAGCCCCAGCATTTT. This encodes CAWSGGDNQPQHF.

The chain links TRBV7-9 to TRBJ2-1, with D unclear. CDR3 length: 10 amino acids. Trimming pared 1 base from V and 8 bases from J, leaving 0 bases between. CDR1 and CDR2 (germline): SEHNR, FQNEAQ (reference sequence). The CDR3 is CASSLDEQFF. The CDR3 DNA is TGTGCCAGCAGCTTAGATGAGCAGTTCTTC.

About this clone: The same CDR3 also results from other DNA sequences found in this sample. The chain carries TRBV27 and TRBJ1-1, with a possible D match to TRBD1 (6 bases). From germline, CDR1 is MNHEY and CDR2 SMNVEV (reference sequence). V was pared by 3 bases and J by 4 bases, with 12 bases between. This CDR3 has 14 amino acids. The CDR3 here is CASSFQGRGTEAFF. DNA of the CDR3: TGTGCCAGCAGTTTCCAAGGCAGGGGCACTGAAGCTTTCTTT.

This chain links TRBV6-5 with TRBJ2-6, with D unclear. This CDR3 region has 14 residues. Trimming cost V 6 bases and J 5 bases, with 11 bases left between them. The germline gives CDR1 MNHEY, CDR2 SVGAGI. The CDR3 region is CASRSGDRANVLTF. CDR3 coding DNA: TGTGCCAGCAGATCAGGAGACCGGGCCAACGTCCTGACTTTC.

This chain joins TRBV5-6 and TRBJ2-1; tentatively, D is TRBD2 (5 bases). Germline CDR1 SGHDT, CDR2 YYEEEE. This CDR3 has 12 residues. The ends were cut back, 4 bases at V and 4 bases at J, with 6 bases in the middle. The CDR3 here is CASSRGYNEQFF. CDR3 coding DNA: TGTGCCAGCAGCCGAGGGTACAATGAGCAGTTCTTC.

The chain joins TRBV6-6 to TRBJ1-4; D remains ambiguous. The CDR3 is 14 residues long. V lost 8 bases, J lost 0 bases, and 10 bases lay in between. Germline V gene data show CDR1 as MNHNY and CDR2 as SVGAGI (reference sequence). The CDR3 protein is CASSPRATNEKLFF. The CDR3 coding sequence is TGTGCCAGCTCCCCAAGGGCAACTAATGAAAAACTGTTTTTT.

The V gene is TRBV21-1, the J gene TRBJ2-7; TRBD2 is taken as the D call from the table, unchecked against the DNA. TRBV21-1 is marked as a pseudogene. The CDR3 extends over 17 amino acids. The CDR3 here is CASSTPESSSASYEQYF. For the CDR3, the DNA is TGTGCCAGCAGCACGCCAGAGAGTTCGTCTGCTAGCTACGAGCAGTACTTC.

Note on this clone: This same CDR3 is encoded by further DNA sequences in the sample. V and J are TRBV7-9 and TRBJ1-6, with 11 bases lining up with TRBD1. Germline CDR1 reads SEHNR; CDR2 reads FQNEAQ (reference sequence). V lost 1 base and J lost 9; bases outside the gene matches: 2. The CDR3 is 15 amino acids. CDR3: CASSLGGQGGSPLHF. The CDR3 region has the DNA TGTGCCAGCAGCTTAGGGGGACAGGGGGGTTCACCCCTCCACTTT.

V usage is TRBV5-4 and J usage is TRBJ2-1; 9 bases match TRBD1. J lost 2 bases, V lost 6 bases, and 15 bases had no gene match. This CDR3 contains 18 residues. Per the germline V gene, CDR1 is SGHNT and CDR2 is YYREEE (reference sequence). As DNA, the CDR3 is TGTGCCAGCATCGAAGGGTCTTCTGGGACAGGGCCCTACAATGAGCAGTTCTTC. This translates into CASIEGSSGTGPYNEQFF. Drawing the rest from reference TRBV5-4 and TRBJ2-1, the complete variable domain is ETGVTQSPTHLIKTRGQQVTLRCSSQSGHNTVSWYQQALGQGPQFIFQYYREEENGRGNFPPRFSGLQFPNYSSELNVNALELDDSALYLCASIEGSSGTGPYNEQFFGPGTRLTVL.

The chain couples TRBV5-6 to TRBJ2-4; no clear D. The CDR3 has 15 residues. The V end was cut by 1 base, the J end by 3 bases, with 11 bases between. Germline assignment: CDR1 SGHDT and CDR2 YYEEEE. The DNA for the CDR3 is TGTGCCAGCAGCTTGTTGGGTGTCGGCAAAAACATTCAGTACTTC. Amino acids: CASSLLGVGKNIQYF. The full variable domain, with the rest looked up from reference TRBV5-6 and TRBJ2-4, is DAGVTQSPTHLIKTRGQQVTLRCSPKSGHDTVSWYQQALGQGPQFIFQYYEEEERQRGNFPDRFSGHQFPNYSSELNVNALLLGDSALYLCASSLLGVGKNIQYFGAGTRLSVL.

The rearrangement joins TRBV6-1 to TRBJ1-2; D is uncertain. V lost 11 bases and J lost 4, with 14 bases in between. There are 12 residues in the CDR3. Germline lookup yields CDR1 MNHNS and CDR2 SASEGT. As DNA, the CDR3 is TGTGCCGTTGGCCTCGCTGCCTATGGCTACACCTTC. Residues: CAVGLAAYGYTF.

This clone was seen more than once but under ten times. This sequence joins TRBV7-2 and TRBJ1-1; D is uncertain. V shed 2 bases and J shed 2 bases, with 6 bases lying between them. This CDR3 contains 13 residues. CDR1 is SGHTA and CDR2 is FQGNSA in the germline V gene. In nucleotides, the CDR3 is TGTGCCAGCAGCTTAAGTAGTAACACTGAAGCTTTCTTT. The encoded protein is CASSLSSNTEAFF.

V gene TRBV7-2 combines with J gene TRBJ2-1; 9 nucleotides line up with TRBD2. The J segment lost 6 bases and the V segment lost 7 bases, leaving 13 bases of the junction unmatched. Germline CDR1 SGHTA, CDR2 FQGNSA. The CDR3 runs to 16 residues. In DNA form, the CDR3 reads TGTGCCAGCACCCCGCACTCGGGACTAGCTCCCAATGAGCAGTTCTTC. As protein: CASTPHSGLAPNEQFF.

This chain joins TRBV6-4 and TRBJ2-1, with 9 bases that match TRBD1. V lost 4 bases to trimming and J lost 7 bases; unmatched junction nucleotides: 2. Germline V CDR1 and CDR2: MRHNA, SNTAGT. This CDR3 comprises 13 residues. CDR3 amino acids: CASSGQGGNEQFF. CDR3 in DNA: TGTGCCAGCAGTGGACAGGGGGGGAATGAGCAGTTCTTC.

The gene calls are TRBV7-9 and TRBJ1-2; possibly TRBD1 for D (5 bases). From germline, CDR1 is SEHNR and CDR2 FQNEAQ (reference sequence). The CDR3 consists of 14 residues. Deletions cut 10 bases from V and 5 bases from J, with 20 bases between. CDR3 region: CATRDAGATYGYTF. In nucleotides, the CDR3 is TGTGCCACCAGGGACGCAGGAGCCACGTATGGCTACACCTTC.

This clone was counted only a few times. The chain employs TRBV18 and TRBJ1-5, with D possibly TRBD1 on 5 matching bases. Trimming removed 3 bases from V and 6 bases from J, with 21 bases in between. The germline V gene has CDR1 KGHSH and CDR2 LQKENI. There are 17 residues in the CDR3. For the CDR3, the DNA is TGTGCCAGCTCACCTACAACCGTGACAGAGAAGGGTCAGCCCCAGCATTTT. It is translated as CASSPTTVTEKGQPQHF.

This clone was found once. CDR3 bases: TGTGCCAGCAGTTCCTCGGGGGGGACCCAGTACTTC. Translation: CASSSSGGTQYF. The V and J genes are TRBV7-9 and TRBJ2-5, with 7 bases identical to TRBD2. The junction had 5 bases not matched to a gene; V was cut back by 6 bases and J by 7 bases. Germline loops: CDR1 SEHNR, CDR2 FQNEAQ (reference sequence). The CDR3 has 12 residues.

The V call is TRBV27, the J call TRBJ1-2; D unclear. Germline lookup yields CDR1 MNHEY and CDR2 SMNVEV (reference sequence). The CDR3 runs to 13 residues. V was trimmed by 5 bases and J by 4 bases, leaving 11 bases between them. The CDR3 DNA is TGTGCCAGCAGTCTCCTCCCCAGCTATGGCTACACCTTC. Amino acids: CASSLLPSYGYTF.

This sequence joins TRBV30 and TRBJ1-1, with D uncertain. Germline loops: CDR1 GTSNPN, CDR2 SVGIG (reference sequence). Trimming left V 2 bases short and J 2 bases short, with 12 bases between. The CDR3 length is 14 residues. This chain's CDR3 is CAWSYLSLNTEAFF. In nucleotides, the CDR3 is TGTGCCTGGAGTTACCTGAGTTTAAACACTGAAGCTTTCTTT.

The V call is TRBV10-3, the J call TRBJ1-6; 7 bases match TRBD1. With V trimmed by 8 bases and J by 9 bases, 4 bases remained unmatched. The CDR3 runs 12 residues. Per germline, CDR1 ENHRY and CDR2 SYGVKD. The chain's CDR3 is CAIGTEGSPLHF. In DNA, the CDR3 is TGTGCCATCGGGACAGAGGGTTCACCCCTCCACTTT.

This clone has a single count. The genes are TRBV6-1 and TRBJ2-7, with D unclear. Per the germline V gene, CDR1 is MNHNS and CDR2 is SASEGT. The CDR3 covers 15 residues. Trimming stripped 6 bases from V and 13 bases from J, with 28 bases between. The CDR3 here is CASSELGGGPSGRYF. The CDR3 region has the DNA TGTGCCAGCAGCGAGTTAGGCGGCGGACCATCTGGACGTTACTTC.

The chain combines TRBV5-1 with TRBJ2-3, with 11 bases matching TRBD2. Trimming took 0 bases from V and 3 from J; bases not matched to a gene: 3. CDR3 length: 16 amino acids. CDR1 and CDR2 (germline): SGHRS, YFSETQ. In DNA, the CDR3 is TGCGCCAGCAGCTTGGCTACTAGCGGGAGAACAGATACGCAGTATTTT. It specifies CASSLATSGRTDTQYF. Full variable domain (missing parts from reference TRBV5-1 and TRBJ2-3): KAGVTQTPRYLIKTRGQQVTLSCSPISGHRSVSWYQQTPGQGLQFLFEYFSETQRNKGNFPGRFSGRQFSNSRSEMNVSTLELGDSALYLCASSLATSGRTDTQYFGPGTRLTVL.

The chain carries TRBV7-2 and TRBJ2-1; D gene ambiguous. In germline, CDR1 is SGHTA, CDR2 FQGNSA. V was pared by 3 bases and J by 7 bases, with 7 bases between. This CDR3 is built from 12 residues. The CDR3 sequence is CASSFRTNEQFF. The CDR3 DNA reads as TGTGCCAGCAGCTTCCGTACGAATGAGCAGTTCTTC.

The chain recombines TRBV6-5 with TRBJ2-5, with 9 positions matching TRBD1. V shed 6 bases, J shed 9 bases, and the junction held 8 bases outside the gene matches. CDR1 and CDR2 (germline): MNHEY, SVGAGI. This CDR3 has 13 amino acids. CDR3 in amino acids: CASSRQGVTAQYF. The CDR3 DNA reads TGTGCCAGCAGCCGACAGGGGGTTACGGCCCAGTACTTC.